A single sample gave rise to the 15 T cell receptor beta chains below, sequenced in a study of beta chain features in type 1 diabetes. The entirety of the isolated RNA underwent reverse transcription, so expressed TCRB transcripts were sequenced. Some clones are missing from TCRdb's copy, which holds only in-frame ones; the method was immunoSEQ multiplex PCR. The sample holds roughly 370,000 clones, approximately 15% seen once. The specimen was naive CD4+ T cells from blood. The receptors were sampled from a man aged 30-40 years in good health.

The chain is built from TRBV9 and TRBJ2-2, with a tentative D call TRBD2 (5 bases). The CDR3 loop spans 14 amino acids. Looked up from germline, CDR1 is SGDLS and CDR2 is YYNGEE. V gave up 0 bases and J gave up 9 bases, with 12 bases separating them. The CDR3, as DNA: TGTGCCAGCAGCGTAGGACCGGAGGTCCGGGAGCTGTTTTTT. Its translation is CASSVGPEVRELFF. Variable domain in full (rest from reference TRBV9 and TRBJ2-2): DSGVTQTPKHLITATGQRVTLRCSPRSGDLSVYWYQQSLDQGLQFLIQYYNGEERAKGNILERFSAQQFPDLHSELNLSSLELGDSALYFCASSVGPEVRELFFGEGSRLTVL.

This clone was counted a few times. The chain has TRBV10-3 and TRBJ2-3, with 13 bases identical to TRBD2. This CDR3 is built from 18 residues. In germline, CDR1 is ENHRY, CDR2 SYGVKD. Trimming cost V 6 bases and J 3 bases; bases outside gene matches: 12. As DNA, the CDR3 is TGTGCCATCAGGCAACTAGCGGGGGGGTCGAGCCTAACAGATACGCAGTATTTT. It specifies CAIRQLAGGSSLTDTQYF.

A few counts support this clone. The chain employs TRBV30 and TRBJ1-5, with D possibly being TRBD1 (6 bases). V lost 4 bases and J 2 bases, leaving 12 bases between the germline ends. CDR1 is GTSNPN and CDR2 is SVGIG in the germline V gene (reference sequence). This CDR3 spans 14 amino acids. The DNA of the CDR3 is TGTGCCTGGAAGGGGGTATCGGGCAATCAGCCCCAGCATTTT. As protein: CAWKGVSGNQPQHF.

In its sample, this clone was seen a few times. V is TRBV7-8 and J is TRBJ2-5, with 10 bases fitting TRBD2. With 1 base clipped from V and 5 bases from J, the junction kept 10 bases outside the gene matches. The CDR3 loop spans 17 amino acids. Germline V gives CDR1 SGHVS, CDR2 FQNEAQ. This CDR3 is CASSLGLAGVLRETQYF. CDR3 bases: TGTGCCAGCAGCTTAGGGCTAGCGGGAGTCCTCAGGGAGACCCAGTACTTC.

This chain's CDR3 is CASSPPLTLGTARAKNIQYF. CDR3 in DNA: TGTGCCAGCTCACCGCCGCTAACCTTGGGAACTGCGAGAGCCAAAAACATTCAGTACTTC. This chain connects TRBV18 to TRBJ2-4; D is ambiguous. CDR3 length: 20 residues. V gave up 3 bases and J gave up 0 bases, with 24 bases separating them. Per germline, CDR1 KGHSH and CDR2 LQKENI.

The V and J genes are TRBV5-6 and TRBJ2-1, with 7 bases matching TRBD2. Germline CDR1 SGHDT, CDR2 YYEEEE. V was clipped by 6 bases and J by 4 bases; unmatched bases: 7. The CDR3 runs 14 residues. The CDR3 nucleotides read TGTGCCAGCACCGAGATTAGCGGGTACAATGAGCAGTTCTTC. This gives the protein CASTEISGYNEQFF.

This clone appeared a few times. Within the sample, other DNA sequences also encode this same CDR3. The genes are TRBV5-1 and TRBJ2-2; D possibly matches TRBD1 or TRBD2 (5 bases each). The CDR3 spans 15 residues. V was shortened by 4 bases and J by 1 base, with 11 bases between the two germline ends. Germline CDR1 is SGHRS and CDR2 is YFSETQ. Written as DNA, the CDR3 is TGCGCCAGCAGCCCCGGGACGGTGAACACCGGGGAGCTGTTTTTT. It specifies CASSPGTVNTGELFF.

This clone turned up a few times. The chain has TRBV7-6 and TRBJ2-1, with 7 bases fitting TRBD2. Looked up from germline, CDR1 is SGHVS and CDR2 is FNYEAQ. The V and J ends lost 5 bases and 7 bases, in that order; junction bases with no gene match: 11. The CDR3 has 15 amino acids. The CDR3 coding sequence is TGTGCCAGCAGCCCACTTGGTCTAGCGGTTAATGAGCAGTTCTTC. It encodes CASSPLGLAVNEQFF.

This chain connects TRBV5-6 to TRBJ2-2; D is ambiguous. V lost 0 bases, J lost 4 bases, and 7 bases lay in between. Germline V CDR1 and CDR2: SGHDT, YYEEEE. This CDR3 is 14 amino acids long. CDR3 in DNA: TGTGCCAGCAGCTTGGCCGGCCTCACCGGGGAGCTGTTTTTT. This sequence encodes CASSLAGLTGELFF.

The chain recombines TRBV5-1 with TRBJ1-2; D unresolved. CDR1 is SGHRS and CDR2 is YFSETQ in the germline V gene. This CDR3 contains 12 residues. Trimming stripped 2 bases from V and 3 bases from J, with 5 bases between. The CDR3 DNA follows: TGCGCCAGCAGCTTAAGGGACTATGGCTACACCTTC. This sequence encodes CASSLRDYGYTF.

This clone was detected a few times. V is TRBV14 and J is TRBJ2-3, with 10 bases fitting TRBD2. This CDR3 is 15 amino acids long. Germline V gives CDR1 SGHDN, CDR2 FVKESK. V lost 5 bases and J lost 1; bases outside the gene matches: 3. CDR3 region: CASSRTSGGTDTQYF. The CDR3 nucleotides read TGTGCCAGCAGCAGGACTAGCGGAGGCACAGATACGCAGTATTTT. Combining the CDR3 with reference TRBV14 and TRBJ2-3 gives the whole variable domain EAGVTQFPSHSVIEKGQTVTLRCDPISGHDNLYWYRRVMGKEIKFLLHFVKESKQDESGMPNNRFLAERTGGTYSTLKVQPAELEDSGVYFCASSRTSGGTDTQYFGPGTRLTVL.

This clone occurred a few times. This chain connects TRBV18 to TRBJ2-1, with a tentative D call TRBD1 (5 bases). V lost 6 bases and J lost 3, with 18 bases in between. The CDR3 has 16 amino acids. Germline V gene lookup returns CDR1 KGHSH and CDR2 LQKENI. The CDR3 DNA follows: TGTGCCAGCTCCAGTTCGGCAGGGCGAAACTACAATGAGCAGTTCTTC. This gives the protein CASSSSAGRNYNEQFF.

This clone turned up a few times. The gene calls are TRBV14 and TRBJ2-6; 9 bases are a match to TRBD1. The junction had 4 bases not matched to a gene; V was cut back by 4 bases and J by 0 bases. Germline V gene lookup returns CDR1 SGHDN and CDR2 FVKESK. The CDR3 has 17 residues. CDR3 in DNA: TGTGCCAGCAGCCCCGGGACAGGGATCTCTGGGGCCAACGTCCTGACTTTC. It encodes CASSPGTGISGANVLTF.

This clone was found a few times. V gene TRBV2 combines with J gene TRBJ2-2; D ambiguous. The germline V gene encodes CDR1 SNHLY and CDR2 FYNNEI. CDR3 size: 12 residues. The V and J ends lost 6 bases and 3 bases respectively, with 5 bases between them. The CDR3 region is CASSLYTGELFF. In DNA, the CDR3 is TGTGCCAGCAGCCTTTACACCGGGGAGCTGTTTTTT.

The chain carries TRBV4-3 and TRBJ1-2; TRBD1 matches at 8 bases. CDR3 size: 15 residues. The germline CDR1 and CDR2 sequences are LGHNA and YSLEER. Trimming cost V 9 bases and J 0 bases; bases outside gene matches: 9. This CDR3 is CASRDRYSANYGYTF. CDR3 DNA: TGCGCCAGTAGGGACAGGTACTCTGCTAACTATGGCTACACCTTC.